This T cell receptor (beta chain) was identified during a study of T-cell memory formation after mild COVID-19. Study-wide points: A subset of responding clones appeared in pre-infection memory, suggesting cross-reactive memory joined.

Per the germline V gene, CDR1 is DFQATT and CDR2 is SNEGSKA (reference sequence). This CDR3 spans 14 amino acids. V lost 1 base to trimming and J lost 4 bases, with 13 bases between them. As for this clonotype: Its matching antigen is unknown.

Constant-segment primers were used for 5'RACE, and the resulting TCR alpha and TCR beta cDNA libraries carried sample barcodes and UMIs. From the 5' RACE reads, TCRdb called clonotypes with MiXCR, one entry per CDR3 protein. The sample includes about 360,000 distinct CDR3 sequences, under 15% of them seen just once. This clonotype originated in a man aged 18 to 29 who had mild COVID-19 (a few samples of this study predate the infection). Cell type and time point are not known. The sample was PBMCs or a T cell subset sorted from them (not recorded which). V and J are TRBV20-1 and TRBJ1-2, with D tentatively TRBD1 (6 bases). In DNA form, the CDR3 reads TGCAGTGCTAGAGGAGAGGGGGTGGTCTATGGCTACACCTTC. Protein product: CSARGEGVVYGYTF.